Listed here are 32 T cell receptor beta chains from one sample, sequenced in a study of shared clonotypes between healthy human individuals. Using immunoSEQ multiplex PCR, the repertoire was profiled, and TCRdb retains in-frame clones only, with some absent. The sample includes about 2.4 million clones, approximately 94% of them seen just once. Source material: naive CD4+ T cells from PBMCs. The subset is: CD45RA+ positively selected. The receptors were sampled from a man aged 18-30 years in good health. Some clones in this sample may be carry-over from other donors' samples.

The chain carries TRBV11-2 and TRBJ2-1; tentatively, D is TRBD1 or TRBD2 (5 bases each). V was trimmed by 6 bases and J by 13 bases, leaving 16 bases between them. The CDR3 has 12 residues. Germline CDR1 SGHAT, CDR2 FQNNGV. CDR3: CASRERGTYQFF. CDR3 nucleotide sequence: TGTGCCAGCAGAGAGAGAGGGACCTATCAGTTCTTC.

The chain employs TRBV7-3 and TRBJ2-7; TRBD1 aligns across 7 bases. The CDR3 covers 15 residues. In germline, CDR1 is SGHTA, CDR2 FQGTGA. V lost 0 bases, J lost 5 bases, and 7 bases stayed unmatched. As DNA, the CDR3 is TGTGCCAGCAGCTTAACTGGGCAGGGGGTCGACGAGCAGTACTTC. This translates into CASSLTGQGVDEQYF.

V is TRBV30 and J is TRBJ2-5; D is perhaps TRBD1 (6 bases). The DNA end is a closer match to TRBJ2-7, so the J assignment may be wrong. Germline V lookup: CDR1 GTSNPN, CDR2 SVGIG (reference sequence). CDR3 length equals 14 residues. The CDR3 region is CAWSPGRGWNEQYF. In nucleotides, the CDR3 is TGTGCCTGGAGTCCGGGTAGGGGGTGGAACGAGCAGTACTTC.

The gene calls are TRBV28 and TRBJ1-1; D unresolved. The germline CDR1 and CDR2 sequences are MDHEN and SYDVKM. Deletions cut 8 bases from V and 4 bases from J, with 8 bases between. The CDR3 is made up of 11 amino acids. CDR3 region: CASWRGTEAFF. In DNA form, the CDR3 reads TGTGCCAGCTGGCGGGGCACTGAAGCTTTCTTT.

The V and J genes are TRBV28 and TRBJ2-7, with TRBD2 identical over 7 bases. The CDR3 is 13 residues long. Germline V gives CDR1 MDHEN, CDR2 SYDVKM. J was trimmed by 6 bases and V by 10 bases; bases with no gene match: 12. The CDR3 protein is CATEGPRGVEQYF. The CDR3 bases are TGTGCCACCGAAGGCCCCCGGGGGGTCGAGCAGTACTTC.

The J gene is TRBJ2-5, the V gene TRBV29-1; unclear D gene. Germline V lookup: CDR1 SQVTM, CDR2 ANQGSEA. The CDR3 has 12 amino acids. Deletions cut 6 bases from V and 0 bases from J, with 8 bases between. The CDR3 region has the DNA TGCAGCGTGCCCTTATACCAAGAGACCCAGTACTTC. Translating gives CSVPLYQETQYF.

The chain uses TRBV4-2 and TRBJ2-2, with D possibly matching TRBD2 (6 bases). The CDR3 runs 16 residues. V was cut by 0 bases and J by 6 bases, with 14 bases left in between. Germline CDR1 LGHNA, CDR2 YNFKEQ. CDR3 coding DNA: TGTGCCAGCAGCCAAGATTACGGGAGTCCGGCCGGGGAGCTGTTTTTT. Its translation: CASSQDYGSPAGELFF.

This chain links TRBV7-6 with TRBJ2-6; 7 bases fit TRBD1. Germline CDR1 and CDR2: SGHVS and FNYEAQ. The CDR3 consists of 19 residues. After removal of 1 base from V and 0 bases from J, the junction contained 9 bases not matched to a gene. The CDR3 loop reads CASSLVSVRGSSGANVLTF. The CDR3 DNA is TGTGCCAGCAGCTTAGTGTCGGTCAGGGGGAGCTCTGGGGCCAACGTCCTGACTTTC. The full variable domain, rest sourced from reference TRBV7-6 and TRBJ2-6, is GAGVSQSPRYKVTKRGQDVALRCDPISGHVSLYWYRQALGQGPEFLTYFNYEAQQDKSGLPNDRFSAERPEGSISTLTIQRTEQRDSAMYRCASSLVSVRGSSGANVLTFGAGSRLTVL.

As regards this clone: The same CDR3 also results from other DNA sequences found in this sample. The gene calls are TRBV20-1 and TRBJ2-5; no reliable D call. The CDR3 runs to 11 residues. Trimming took off 2 bases at V and 2 bases at J, with 3 bases between the two ends. CDR1 is DFQATT, CDR2 SNEGSKA, per germline (reference sequence). CDR3 loop: CSARKQETQYF. The CDR3 nucleotides read TGCAGTGCTAGAAAGCAAGAGACCCAGTACTTC.

The chain uses TRBV6-1 and TRBJ2-1; D uncertain. Trimming shortened V by 6 bases and J by 0 bases, and 9 bases separated the two germline ends. The germline V gene has CDR1 MNHNS and CDR2 SASEGT. The CDR3 runs to 14 residues. CDR3 nucleotides: TGTGCCAGCAGGAGGACGGACTCCTACAATGAGCAGTTCTTC. Translation gives CASRRTDSYNEQFF.

The chain carries TRBV7-3 and TRBJ2-3; D remains unclear. V was cut by 0 bases and J by 4 bases, with 11 bases left in between. The CDR3 is made up of 15 amino acids. Germline values: CDR1 SGHTA, CDR2 FQGTGA. CDR3 sequence reads: CASSLTAVEADTQYF. CDR3 DNA sequence: TGTGCCAGCAGCTTAACGGCGGTCGAGGCAGATACGCAGTATTTT.

The chain's CDR3 is CASSTRVEETQYF. In DNA, the CDR3 is TGTGCCAGCAGCACCAGGGTAGAGGAGACCCAGTACTTC. The V and J genes are TRBV6-5 and TRBJ2-5; a weak D match, TRBD1 (5 bases). The CDR3 has 13 residues. Germline loops: CDR1 MNHEY, CDR2 SVGAGI. V was trimmed by 6 bases and J by 5 bases, leaving 13 bases between them.

V gene TRBV5-5 combines with J gene TRBJ1-1; no clear D. The CDR3 length is 14 residues. Germline V gives CDR1 SGHKS, CDR2 YYEKEE (reference sequence). The V end lost 0 bases, the J end lost 2 bases, and 8 bases lay between the germline ends. CDR3 bases: TGTGCCAGCAGCTTGGCTGGATATAACACTGAAGCTTTCTTT. Residues: CASSLAGYNTEAFF.

The V call is TRBV5-1, the J call TRBJ2-1, with 7 bases identical to TRBD2. V gave up 0 bases and J gave up 12 bases; unmatched junction bases: 6. The CDR3 runs to 13 residues. CDR1 and CDR2 from the germline V gene are SGHRS and YFSETQ. In DNA, the CDR3 is TGCGCCAGCAGCTTGGCCGGGGGGAGTGGGCAGTTCTTC. Amino acids: CASSLAGGSGQFF. Complete variable domain (other parts from reference TRBV5-1 and TRBJ2-1): KAGVTQTPRYLIKTRGQQVTLSCSPISGHRSVSWYQQTPGQGLQFLFEYFSETQRNKGNFPGRFSGRQFSNSRSEMNVSTLELGDSALYLCASSLAGGSGQFFGPGTRLTVL.

This rearrangement joins TRBV9 to TRBJ2-2; 8 nucleotides match TRBD1. The CDR3 runs 15 residues. V was clipped by 1 base and J by 6 bases; unmatched bases: 5. Germline V gene sequence: CDR1 SGDLS, CDR2 YYNGEE. CDR3 in DNA: TGTGCCAGCAGCGTACAGGGGGCAGAGGCCGGGGAGCTGTTTTTT. As protein: CASSVQGAEAGELFF.

The genes are TRBV27 and TRBJ2-7, with D perhaps matching TRBD2 (6 bases). Germline CDR1 reads MNHEY; CDR2 reads SMNVEV (reference sequence). V was pared by 3 bases and J by 4 bases, with 16 bases between. The CDR3 loop spans 15 amino acids. CDR3: CASSFIGGVFYEQYF. The CDR3 DNA reads as TGTGCCAGCAGTTTCATCGGGGGAGTCTTTTACGAGCAGTACTTC.

The V and J genes are TRBV6-5 and TRBJ2-4; 8 nucleotides match TRBD1. The CDR3 has 14 amino acids. The germline V gene has CDR1 MNHEY and CDR2 SVGAGI. V shed 5 bases and J 6 bases; nucleotides not matched to a gene: 6. The CDR3 is CASSSRGLTNIQYF. CDR3 in DNA: TGTGCCAGCAGTAGCAGGGGGCTCACAAACATTCAGTACTTC.

The V call is TRBV27, the J call TRBJ1-5; D perhaps matches TRBD1 (5 bases). V was cut by 3 bases and J by 7 bases, with 22 bases left in between. The CDR3 has 17 amino acids. Germline V gene lookup returns CDR1 MNHEY and CDR2 SMNVEV (reference sequence). The CDR3 bases are TGTGCCAGCAGTTTTTTGGGACGCCAAAGGGGATGGCAGCCCCAGCATTTT. Protein: CASSFLGRQRGWQPQHF.

The genes are TRBV19 and TRBJ2-1; 8 bases are a match to TRBD2. CDR3 length: 15 residues. V was clipped by 7 bases and J by 6 bases; unmatched bases: 11. Germline V gene lookup returns CDR1 LNHDA and CDR2 SQIVND (reference sequence). The CDR3 sequence: CASTTGVAGSNEQFF. The CDR3, as DNA: TGTGCCAGTACCACTGGAGTAGCGGGATCCAATGAGCAGTTCTTC.

The V gene is TRBV28, the J gene TRBJ2-5; possible D gene TRBD2, 5 bases. This CDR3 spans 14 amino acids. Looked up from germline, CDR1 is MDHEN and CDR2 is SYDVKM. The V and J ends lost 5 bases and 5 bases respectively, with 15 bases between them. This CDR3 reads CASSPADVGETQYF. The CDR3, as DNA: TGTGCCAGCAGTCCAGCGGACGTAGGGGAGACCCAGTACTTC.

The chain joins TRBV29-1 to TRBJ1-2; no reliable D call. Germline-derived CDR1 and CDR2 are SQVTM and ANQGSEA. There are 13 residues in the CDR3. Trimming took off 4 bases at V and 0 bases at J, with 9 bases between the two ends. CDR3 DNA sequence: TGCAGCGTTGCTATGTTAGCTAACTATGGCTACACCTTC. It is translated as CSVAMLANYGYTF. Based on the CDR3 plus reference TRBV29-1 and TRBJ1-2, the full variable domain is SAVISQKPSRDICQRGTSLTIQCQVDSQVTMMFWYRQQPGQSLTLIATANQGSEATYESGFVIDKFPISRPNLTFSTLTVSNMSPEDSSIYLCSVAMLANYGYTFGSGTRLTVV.

The rearrangement uses TRBV6-5 and TRBJ2-1; TRBD2 matches at 12 bases. Germline lookup yields CDR1 MNHEY and CDR2 SVGAGI. The CDR3 spans 15 residues. With 6 bases clipped from V and 10 bases from J, the junction kept 10 bases outside the gene matches. The CDR3 sequence is CASREELAGGQEQFF. CDR3 in DNA: TGTGCCAGCAGGGAGGAGCTAGCGGGAGGGCAGGAGCAGTTCTTC.

The gene calls are TRBV11-2 and TRBJ1-1; TRBD1 is a possible D gene (6 bases). Trimming stripped 5 bases from V and 7 bases from J, with 17 bases between. The CDR3 length is 14 residues. Looked up from germline, CDR1 is SGHAT and CDR2 is FQNNGV. The CDR3 sequence: CASSARAGRGEAFF. In DNA form, the CDR3 reads TGTGCCAGCAGCGCTCGGGCGGGCAGGGGTGAAGCTTTCTTT.

The chain carries TRBV30 and TRBJ2-7, with 11 nucleotides matching TRBD1. CDR1 GTSNPN and CDR2 SVGIG come from the germline V gene (reference sequence). The CDR3 spans 15 residues. V lost 2 bases, J lost 4 bases, and 7 bases stayed unmatched. CDR3 bases: TGTGCCTGGAGTCCACCCGGACAGGGGGCGTACGAGCAGTACTTC. Encoded protein: CAWSPPGQGAYEQYF.

For the CDR3, the DNA is TGCGCCAGCAGTGACCCGAGCGGGAACAATGAGCAGTTCTTC. This translates into CASSDPSGNNEQFF. The chain carries TRBV10-2 and TRBJ2-1, with 7 bases identical to TRBD2. Trimming took 3 bases from V and 5 from J; bases not matched to a gene: 4. The germline CDR1 and CDR2 sequences are WSHSY and SAAADI. The CDR3 length is 14 residues.

V usage is TRBV28 and J usage is TRBJ2-5, with 7 bases aligning to TRBD2. The CDR3 contains 15 residues. Germline lookup yields CDR1 MDHEN and CDR2 SYDVKM. J gave up 2 bases and V 2 bases, and 5 bases lay outside the gene matches. The CDR3 DNA sequence: TGTGCCAGCAGTTTAGGCGGACTAGGACAAGAGACCCAGTACTTC. Translation gives CASSLGGLGQETQYF. The variable domain in full, completed from reference TRBV28 and TRBJ2-5, reads DVKVTQSSRYLVKRTGEKVFLECVQDMDHENMFWYRQDPGLGLRLIYFSYDVKMKEKGDIPEGYSVSREKKERFSLILESASTNQTSMYLCASSLGGLGQETQYFGPGTRLLVL.

The chain couples TRBV2 to TRBJ2-7; tentatively, D is TRBD1 or TRBD2 (5 bases each). The V end lost 4 bases, the J end lost 6 bases, and 10 bases lay between the germline ends. This CDR3 comprises 12 residues. The V gene's germline CDR1 is SNHLY and CDR2 FYNNEI. As DNA, the CDR3 is TGTGCCAGCAGTGGAAGTGGGACCGAGCAGTACTTC. This encodes CASSGSGTEQYF.

Of note for this clone: The same CDR3 also results from other DNA sequences found in this sample. The chain employs TRBV4-1 and TRBJ2-7; the D gene could be TRBD1 or TRBD2 (5 bases each). Germline values: CDR1 MGHRA, CDR2 YSYEKL. The V gene lost 4 bases and the J gene lost 2 bases, with 12 bases spanning the gap. The CDR3 runs to 14 residues. The CDR3 here is CASSLRDGPYEQYF. For the CDR3, the DNA is TGCGCCAGCAGCCTTCGGGACGGACCCTACGAGCAGTACTTC.

This chain connects TRBV29-1 to TRBJ1-2, with D perhaps matching TRBD1 (6 bases). Germline values: CDR1 SQVTM, CDR2 ANQGSEA. The V gene lost 4 bases and the J gene lost 5 bases, with 11 bases spanning the gap. The CDR3 sequence is 12 residues long. The chain's CDR3 is CSVGTAKYGYTF. CDR3 nucleotide sequence: TGCAGCGTTGGGACAGCCAAATATGGCTACACCTTC.

The chain combines TRBV27 with TRBJ2-7; TRBD1 matches 9 bases. The germline V gene encodes CDR1 MNHEY and CDR2 SMNVEV (reference sequence). This CDR3 comprises 16 residues. V dropped 3 bases and J dropped 3; count of bases not matched to a gene: 9. CDR3 DNA: TGTGCCAGCAGTTTCAGCCGGACAGGGGATCGCTACGAGCAGTACTTC. Translating it yields CASSFSRTGDRYEQYF.

The gene calls are TRBV5-1 and TRBJ2-7; D gene unclear. The V gene's germline CDR1 is SGHRS and CDR2 YFSETQ. V was shortened by 0 bases and J by 5 bases, with 12 bases between the two germline ends. CDR3 length: 14 amino acids. The CDR3 spells CASSLVGLADEQYF. CDR3 nucleotides: TGCGCCAGCAGCTTGGTAGGATTGGCCGACGAGCAGTACTTC.

The chain uses TRBV19 and TRBJ2-7, with TRBD1 identical over 8 bases. V dropped 1 base and J dropped 6; count of bases not matched to a gene: 5. CDR1 and CDR2 (germline): LNHDA, SQIVND (reference sequence). CDR3 length: 14 amino acids. The CDR3 reads CASSIGTGFGEQYF. Here the CDR3 DNA reads TGTGCCAGTAGTATAGGGACAGGGTTTGGCGAGCAGTACTTC. Combining the CDR3 with reference TRBV19 and TRBJ2-7 gives the whole variable domain DGGITQSPKYLFRKEGQNVTLSCEQNLNHDAMYWYRQDPGQGLRLIYYSQIVNDFQKGDIAEGYSVSREKKESFPLTVTSAQKNPTAFYLCASSIGTGFGEQYFGPGTRLTVT.